One T cell receptor (beta chain) is described in this entry. Its antigen is not known. These data originate in a study of cytomegalovirus exposure and HLA in healthy donors. Study-level background: Of a few hundred genotyped donors, 81% grouped in the Caucasian-associated ancestry cluster. General study results and limits: Rare TCR sequences predominated, though certain public TCRs were found in many donors. It was 150 to 200 TCR beta chains that were listed as cytomegalovirus-associated.

It was healthy bone marrow donors who served as donors. Use of 60 Vbeta and 13 Jbeta primers characterized the PCR. Some clones are missing from TCRdb's copy, which holds only in-frame ones; the method was immunoSEQ multiplex PCR. This table holds about 100,000 clones, around three quarters found once. The CDR3 totals 14 residues. With 1 base clipped from V and 7 bases from J, the junction kept 6 bases outside the gene matches. CDR1 and CDR2 (germline): SGHTS, YDEGEE. The V and J genes are TRBV5-8 and TRBJ2-7; 9 bases map to TRBD2. The TCR comes from a female donor in good health and CMV-seropositive. Input material: PBMCs. The CDR3 bases are TGTGCCAGCAGCTTGATGAGTAGCGGGGGAGAGCAGTACTTC. This gives the protein CASSLMSSGGEQYF.